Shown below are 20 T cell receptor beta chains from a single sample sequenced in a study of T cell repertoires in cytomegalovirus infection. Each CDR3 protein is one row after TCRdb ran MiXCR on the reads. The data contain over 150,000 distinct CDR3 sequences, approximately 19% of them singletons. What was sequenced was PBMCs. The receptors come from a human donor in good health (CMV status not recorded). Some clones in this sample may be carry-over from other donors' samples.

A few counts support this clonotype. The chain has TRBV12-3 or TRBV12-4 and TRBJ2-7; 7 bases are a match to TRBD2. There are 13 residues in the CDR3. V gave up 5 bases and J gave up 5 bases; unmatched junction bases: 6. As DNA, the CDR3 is TGTGCCAGCAGTCCGACTAGCTGGAACGAGCAGTACTTC. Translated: CASSPTSWNEQYF.

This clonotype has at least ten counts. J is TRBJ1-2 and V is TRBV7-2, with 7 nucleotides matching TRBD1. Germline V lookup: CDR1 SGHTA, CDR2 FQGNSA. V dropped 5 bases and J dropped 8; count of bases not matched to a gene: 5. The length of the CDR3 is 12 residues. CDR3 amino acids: CASSPDREGYTF. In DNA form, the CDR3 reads TGTGCCAGCAGCCCAGACAGGGAAGGCTACACCTTC.

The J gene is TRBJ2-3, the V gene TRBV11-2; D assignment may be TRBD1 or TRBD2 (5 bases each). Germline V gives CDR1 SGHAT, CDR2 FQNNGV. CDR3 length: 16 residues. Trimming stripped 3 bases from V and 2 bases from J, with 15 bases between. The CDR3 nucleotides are TGTGCCAGCAGCTTCGGGGCAGGCGGACCCACAGATACGCAGTATTTT. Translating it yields CASSFGAGGPTDTQYF.

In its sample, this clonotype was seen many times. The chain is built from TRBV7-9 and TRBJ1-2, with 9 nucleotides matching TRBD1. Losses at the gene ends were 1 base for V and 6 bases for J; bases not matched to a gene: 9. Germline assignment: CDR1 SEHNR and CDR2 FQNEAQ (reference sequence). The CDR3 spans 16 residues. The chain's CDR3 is CASSLEQGTGWNGYTF. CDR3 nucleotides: TGTGCCAGCAGCTTAGAACAAGGGACAGGGTGGAATGGCTACACCTTC.

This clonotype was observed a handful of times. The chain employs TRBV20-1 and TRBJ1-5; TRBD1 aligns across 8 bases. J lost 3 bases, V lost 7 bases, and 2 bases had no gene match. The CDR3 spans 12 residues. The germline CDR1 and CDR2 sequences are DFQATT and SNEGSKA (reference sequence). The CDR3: CSGTGPNQPQHF. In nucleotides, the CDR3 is TGCAGTGGGACAGGGCCCAATCAGCCCCAGCATTTT.

The CDR3 DNA follows: TGTGCCAGCAGTGATACGTCGGGGGTCAATGAGCAGTTCTTC. Amino acid sequence: CASSDTSGVNEQFF. The rearrangement joins TRBV6-1 to TRBJ2-1; D may be TRBD2 (6 bases). Germline lookup yields CDR1 MNHNS and CDR2 SASEGT. The CDR3 runs 14 residues. The ends were cut back, 3 bases at V and 6 bases at J, with 12 bases in the middle.

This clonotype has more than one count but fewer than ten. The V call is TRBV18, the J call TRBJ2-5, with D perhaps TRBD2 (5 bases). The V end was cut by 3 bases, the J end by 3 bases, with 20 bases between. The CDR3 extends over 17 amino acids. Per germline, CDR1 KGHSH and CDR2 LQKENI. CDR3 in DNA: TGTGCCAGCTCACCCCGAGCAGGTCCCAGCGGCAAAGAGACCCAGTACTTC. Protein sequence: CASSPRAGPSGKETQYF. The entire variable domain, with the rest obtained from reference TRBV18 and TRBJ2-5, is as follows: NAGVMQNPRHLVRRRGQEARLRCSPMKGHSHVYWYRQLPEEGLKFMVYLQKENIIDESGMPKERFSAEFPKEGPSILRIQQVVRGDSAAYFCASSPRAGPSGKETQYFGPGTRLLVL.

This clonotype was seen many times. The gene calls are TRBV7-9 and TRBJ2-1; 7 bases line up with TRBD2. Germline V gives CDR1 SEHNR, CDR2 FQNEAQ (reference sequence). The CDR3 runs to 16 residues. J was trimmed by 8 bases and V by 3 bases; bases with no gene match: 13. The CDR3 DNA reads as TGTGCCAGCAGCTTGGCTAGCGGTTCCTCCGTCTATGAGCAGTTCTTC. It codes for CASSLASGSSVYEQFF.

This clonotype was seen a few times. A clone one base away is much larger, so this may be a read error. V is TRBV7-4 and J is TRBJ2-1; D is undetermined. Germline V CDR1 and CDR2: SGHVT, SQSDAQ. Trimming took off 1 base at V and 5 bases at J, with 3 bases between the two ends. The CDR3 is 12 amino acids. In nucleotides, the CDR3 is TGTGCCAGCAGCTTAGATGACAATGAGCAGTTCTTC. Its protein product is CASSLDDNEQFF.

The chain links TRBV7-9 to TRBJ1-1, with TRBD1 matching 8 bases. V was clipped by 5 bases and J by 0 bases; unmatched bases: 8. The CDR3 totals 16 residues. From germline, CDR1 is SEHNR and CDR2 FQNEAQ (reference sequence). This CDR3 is CASSIPGTGVNTEAFF. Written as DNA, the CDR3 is TGTGCCAGCAGCATTCCCGGGACAGGAGTGAACACTGAAGCTTTCTTT.

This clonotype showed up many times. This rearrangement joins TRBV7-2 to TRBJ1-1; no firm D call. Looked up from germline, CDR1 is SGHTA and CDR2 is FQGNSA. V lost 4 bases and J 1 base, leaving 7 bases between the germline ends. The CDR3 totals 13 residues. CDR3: CASSWTENTEAFF. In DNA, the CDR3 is TGTGCCAGCAGCTGGACGGAGAACACTGAAGCTTTCTTT.

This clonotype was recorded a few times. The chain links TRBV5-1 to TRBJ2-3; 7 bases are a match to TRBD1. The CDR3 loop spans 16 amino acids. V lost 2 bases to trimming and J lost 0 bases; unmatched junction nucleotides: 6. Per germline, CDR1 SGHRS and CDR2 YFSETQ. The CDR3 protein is CASSLPTGRSTDTQYF. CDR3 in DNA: TGCGCCAGCAGCTTACCGACAGGGCGGAGCACAGATACGCAGTATTTT.

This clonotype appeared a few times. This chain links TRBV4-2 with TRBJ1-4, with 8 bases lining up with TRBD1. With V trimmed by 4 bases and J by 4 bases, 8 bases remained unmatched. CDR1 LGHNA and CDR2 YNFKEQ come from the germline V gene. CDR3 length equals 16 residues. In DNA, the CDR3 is TGTGCCAGCAGCCTCGGACAGGGTGCCCTTAATGAAAAACTGTTTTTT. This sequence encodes CASSLGQGALNEKLFF.

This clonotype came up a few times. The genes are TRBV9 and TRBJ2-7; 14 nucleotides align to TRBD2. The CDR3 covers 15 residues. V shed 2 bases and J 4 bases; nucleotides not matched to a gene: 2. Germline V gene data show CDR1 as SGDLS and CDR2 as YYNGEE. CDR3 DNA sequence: TGTGCCAGCAGCGTGGGGACTAGCGGGAGTTACGAGCAGTACTTC. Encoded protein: CASSVGTSGSYEQYF.

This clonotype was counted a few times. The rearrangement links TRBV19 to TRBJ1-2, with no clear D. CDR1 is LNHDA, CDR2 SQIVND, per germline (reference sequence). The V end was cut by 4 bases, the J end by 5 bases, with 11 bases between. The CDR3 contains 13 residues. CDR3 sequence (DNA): TGTGCCAGTAGTACAGGACGGAGTTATGGCTACACCTTC. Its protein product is CASSTGRSYGYTF.

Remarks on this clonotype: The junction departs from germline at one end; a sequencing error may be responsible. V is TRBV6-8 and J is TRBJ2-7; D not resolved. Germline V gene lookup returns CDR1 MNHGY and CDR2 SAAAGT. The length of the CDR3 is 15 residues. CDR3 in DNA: TGTGCCAGCAGTTACTACGAAAGTTCGACCTACGAGCGGTACTTC. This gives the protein CASSYYESSTYERYF.

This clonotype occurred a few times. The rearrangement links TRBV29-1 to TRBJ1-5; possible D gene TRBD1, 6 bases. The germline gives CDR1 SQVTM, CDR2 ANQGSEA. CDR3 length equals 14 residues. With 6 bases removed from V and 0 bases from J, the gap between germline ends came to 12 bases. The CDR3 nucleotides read TGCAGCGTCCCAGGGGCTTATAGCAATCAGCCCCAGCATTTT. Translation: CSVPGAYSNQPQHF.

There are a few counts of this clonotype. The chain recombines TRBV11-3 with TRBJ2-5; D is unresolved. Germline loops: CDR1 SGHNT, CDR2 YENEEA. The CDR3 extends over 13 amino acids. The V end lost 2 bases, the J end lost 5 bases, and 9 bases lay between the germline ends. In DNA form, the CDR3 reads TGTGCCAGCAGCTTATTCAAGGTGGAGACCCAGTACTTC. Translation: CASSLFKVETQYF.

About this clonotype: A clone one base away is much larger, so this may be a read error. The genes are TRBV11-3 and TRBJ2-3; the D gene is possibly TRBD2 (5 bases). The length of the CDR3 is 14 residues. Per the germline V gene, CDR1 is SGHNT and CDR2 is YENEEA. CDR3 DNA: TGTCCCAGCAGCTTACGCGGGCCAGCAGATACGCAGTATTTT. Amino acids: CPSSLRGPADTQYF.

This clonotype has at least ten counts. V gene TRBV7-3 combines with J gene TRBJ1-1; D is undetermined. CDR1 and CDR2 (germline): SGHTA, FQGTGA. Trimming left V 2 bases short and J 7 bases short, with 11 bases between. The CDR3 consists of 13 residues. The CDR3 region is CASSLFPKDEAFF. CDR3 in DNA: TGTGCCAGCAGCTTATTCCCGAAGGATGAAGCTTTCTTT.